The T cell receptor beta chain under discussion was sequenced for a study of T cell clonality in common variable immunodeficiency. The repertoire was sequenced with immunoSEQ multiplex PCR; TCRdb's copy has only in-frame clones and lacks some. The repertoire consists of some 43,000 clones, none detected only once. Caucasian heritage predominated among both patients and controls. In this sample, this clone turned up many times. The read finishes 3 residues shy of the CDR3 end, and the germline J gene is used to complete it. CDR3 length equals 13 residues. CDR1 is SGHNT, CDR2 YYREEE, per germline (reference sequence). The V end was cut by 0 bases, the J end by 4 bases, with 8 bases between.

The chain is built from TRBV5-4 and TRBJ2-7; possibly TRBD1 for D (6 bases). Sample: peripheral blood mononuclear cells. This clonotype was sampled from a person aged 18-70 years in good health. The CDR3 loop is CASSLDRVYEQYF. The DNA read from the CDR3 is TGTGCCAGCAGCTTGGACAGGGTTTACGAG.